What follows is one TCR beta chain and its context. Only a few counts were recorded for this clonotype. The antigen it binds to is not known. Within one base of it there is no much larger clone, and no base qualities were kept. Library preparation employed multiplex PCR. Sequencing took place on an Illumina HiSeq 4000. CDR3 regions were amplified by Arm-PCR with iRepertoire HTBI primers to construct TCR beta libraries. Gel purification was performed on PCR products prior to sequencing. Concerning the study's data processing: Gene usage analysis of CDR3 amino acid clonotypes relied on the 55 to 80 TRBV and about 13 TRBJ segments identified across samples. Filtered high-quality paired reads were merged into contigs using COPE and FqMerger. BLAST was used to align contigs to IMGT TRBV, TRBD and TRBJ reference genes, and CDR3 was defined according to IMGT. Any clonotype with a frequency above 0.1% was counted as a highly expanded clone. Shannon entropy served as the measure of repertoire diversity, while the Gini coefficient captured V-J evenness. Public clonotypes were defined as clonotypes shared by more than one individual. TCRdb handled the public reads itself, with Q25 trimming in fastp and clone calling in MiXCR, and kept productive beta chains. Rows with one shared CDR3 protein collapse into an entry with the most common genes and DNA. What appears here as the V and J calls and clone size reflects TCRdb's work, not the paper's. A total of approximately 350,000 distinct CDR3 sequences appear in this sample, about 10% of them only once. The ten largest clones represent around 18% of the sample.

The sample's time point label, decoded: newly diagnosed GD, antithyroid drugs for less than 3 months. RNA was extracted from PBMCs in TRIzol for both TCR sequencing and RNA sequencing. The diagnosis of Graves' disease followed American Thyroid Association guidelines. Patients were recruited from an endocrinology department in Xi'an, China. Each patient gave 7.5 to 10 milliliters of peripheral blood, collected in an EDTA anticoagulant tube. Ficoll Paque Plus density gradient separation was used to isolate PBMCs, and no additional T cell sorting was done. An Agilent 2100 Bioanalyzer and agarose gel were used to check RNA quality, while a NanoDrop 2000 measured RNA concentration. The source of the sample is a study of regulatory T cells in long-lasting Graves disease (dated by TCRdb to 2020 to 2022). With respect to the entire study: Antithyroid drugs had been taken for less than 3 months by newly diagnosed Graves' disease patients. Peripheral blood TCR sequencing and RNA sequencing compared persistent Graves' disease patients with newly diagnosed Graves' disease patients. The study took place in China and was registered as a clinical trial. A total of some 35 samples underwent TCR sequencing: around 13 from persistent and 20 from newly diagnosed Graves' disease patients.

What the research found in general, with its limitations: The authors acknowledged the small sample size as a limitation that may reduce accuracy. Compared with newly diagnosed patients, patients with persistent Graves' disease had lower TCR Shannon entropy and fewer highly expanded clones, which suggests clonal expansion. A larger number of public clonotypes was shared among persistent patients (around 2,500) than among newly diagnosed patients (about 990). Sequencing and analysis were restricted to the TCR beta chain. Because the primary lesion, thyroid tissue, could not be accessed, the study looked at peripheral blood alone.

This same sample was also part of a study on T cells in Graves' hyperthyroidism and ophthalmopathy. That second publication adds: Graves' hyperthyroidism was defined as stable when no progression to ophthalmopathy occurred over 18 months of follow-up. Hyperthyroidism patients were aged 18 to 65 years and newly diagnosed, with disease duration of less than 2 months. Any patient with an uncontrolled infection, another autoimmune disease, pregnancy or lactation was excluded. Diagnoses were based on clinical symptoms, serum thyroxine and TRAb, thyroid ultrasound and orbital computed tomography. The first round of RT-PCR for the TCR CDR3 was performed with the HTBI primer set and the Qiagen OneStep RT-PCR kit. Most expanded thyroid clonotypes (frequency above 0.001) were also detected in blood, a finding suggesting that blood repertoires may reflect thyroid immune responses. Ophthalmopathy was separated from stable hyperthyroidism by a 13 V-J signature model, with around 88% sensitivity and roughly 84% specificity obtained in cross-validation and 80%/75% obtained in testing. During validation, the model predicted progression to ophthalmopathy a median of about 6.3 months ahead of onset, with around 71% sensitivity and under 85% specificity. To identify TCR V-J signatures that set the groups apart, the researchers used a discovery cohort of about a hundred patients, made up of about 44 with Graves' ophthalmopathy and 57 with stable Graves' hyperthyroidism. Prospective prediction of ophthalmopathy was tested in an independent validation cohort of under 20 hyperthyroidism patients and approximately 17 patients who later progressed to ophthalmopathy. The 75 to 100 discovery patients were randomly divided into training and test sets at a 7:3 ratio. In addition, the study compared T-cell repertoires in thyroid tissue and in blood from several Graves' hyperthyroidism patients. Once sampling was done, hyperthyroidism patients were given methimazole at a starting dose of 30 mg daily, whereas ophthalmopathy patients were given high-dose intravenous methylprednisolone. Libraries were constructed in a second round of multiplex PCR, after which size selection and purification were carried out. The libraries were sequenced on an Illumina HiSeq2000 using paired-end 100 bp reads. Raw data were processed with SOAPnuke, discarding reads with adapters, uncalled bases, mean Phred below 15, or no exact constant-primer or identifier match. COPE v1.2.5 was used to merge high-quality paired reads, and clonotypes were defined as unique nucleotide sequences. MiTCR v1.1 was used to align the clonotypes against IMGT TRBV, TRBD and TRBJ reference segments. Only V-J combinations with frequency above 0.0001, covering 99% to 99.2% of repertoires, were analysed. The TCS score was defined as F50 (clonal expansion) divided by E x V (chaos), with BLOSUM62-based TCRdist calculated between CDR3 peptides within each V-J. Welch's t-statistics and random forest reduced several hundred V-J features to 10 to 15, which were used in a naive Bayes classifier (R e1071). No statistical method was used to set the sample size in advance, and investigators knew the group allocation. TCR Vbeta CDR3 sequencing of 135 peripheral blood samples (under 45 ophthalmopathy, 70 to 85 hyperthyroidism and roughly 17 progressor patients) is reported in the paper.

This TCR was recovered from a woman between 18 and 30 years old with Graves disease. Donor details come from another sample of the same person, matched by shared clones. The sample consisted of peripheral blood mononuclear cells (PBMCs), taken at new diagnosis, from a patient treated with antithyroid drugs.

The DNA is TGCAGTGCTAGTCCCTTCGGTGGCTCTGGGGCCAACGTCCTGACTTTC. It specifies CSASPFGGSGANVLTF. The rearrangement combines TRBV20-1 with TRBJ2-6; confidence is insufficient to name the D gene. The cysteine opens and the phenylalanine closes a CDR3 of 16 amino acids. Only the CDR3 region is kept as DNA, spanning 48 bases read in frame from base 1. Taken from the germline V gene (reference sequence), the CDR1 and CDR2 loops are DFQATT and SNEGSKA. The V and J ends are trimmed by 3 bases and 0 bases, leaving 12 bases between them.